This note documents a single TCR beta chain sequence. Original methodology: Amplification of reference gene primers provided the estimated nucleated cell counts. TCRdb's copy holds only in-frame clones and misses some; the assay was immunoSEQ multiplex PCR. That table supplies the V and J calls and clone size; D and trimming were determined from the DNA. The sample consists of around 140,000 clones, 76% of them appearing once. J gave up 5 bases and V 3 bases, and 9 bases lay outside the gene matches. Germline CDR1 reads KGHSH; CDR2 reads LQKENI. CDR3 length: 15 residues. This sample stems from a study of blood T cell repertoires in COVID-19.

The clonotype was recovered from a woman aged 80 or over with active or convalescent COVID-19. The chain has TRBV18 and TRBJ2-7; TRBD1 aligns across 8 bases. Source material: peripheral blood. CDR3 sequence reads: CASSPLTGVKDEQYF. For the CDR3, the DNA is TGTGCCAGCTCACCCTTGACAGGGGTTAAGGACGAGCAGTACTTC.